This entry lists 17 T cell receptor beta chains sequenced from one sample in a study of T cells after yellow fever vaccination. TCRdb recomputed calls from the 5' RACE reads with MiXCR, one row per CDR3 protein. The table lists 300,000 to 350,000 distinct CDR3 sequences, approximately 4% of them singletons. The material was PBMCs, obtained 15 days after the yellow fever booster vaccination. The source of these receptors is a man aged 18 to 30 who received the YFV17D yellow fever vaccine.

This clonotype was counted at least ten times. This sequence joins TRBV7-2 and TRBJ1-6; D uncertain. The V and J ends lost 5 bases and 9 bases respectively, with 17 bases between them. The V gene's germline CDR1 is SGHTA and CDR2 FQGNSA. The CDR3 runs 15 residues. The CDR3 region has the DNA TGTGCCAGCAGCGTATCTAGCGCCAATGGTTCACCCCTCCACTTT. Residues: CASSVSSANGSPLHF.

This clonotype was detected a few times. This sequence joins TRBV5-4 and TRBJ2-4, with no clear D. The CDR3 length is 14 residues. Trimming took 4 bases from V and 1 from J, leaving 9 bases between them. CDR1 is SGHNT, CDR2 YYREEE, per germline (reference sequence). Here the CDR3 reads CASSSTQAKNIQYF. CDR3 DNA sequence: TGTGCCAGCAGCAGTACCCAGGCCAAAAACATTCAGTACTTC.

The chain carries TRBV5-1 and TRBJ2-2, with 7 bases that match TRBD1. The ends lost 0 bases at V and 1 base at J; junction bases unmatched: 3. The CDR3 consists of 16 residues. CDR1 is SGHRS and CDR2 is YFSETQ in the germline V gene. The CDR3 nucleotides are TGCGCCAGCAGCTTGGGGGACAGTATGAACACCGGGGAGCTGTTTTTT. Translating gives CASSLGDSMNTGELFF.

This clonotype was recorded many times. The V and J genes are TRBV4-1 and TRBJ2-1, with D perhaps TRBD1 (5 bases). The V and J ends lost 3 bases and 3 bases respectively, with 6 bases between them. The CDR3 is 13 amino acids. Germline CDR1 is MGHRA and CDR2 is YSYEKL. The CDR3 loop reads CASSQDNYNEQFF. CDR3 DNA: TGCGCCAGCAGCCAGGACAACTACAATGAGCAGTTCTTC.

The V and J genes are TRBV15 and TRBJ1-5; no firm D call. Trimming left V 3 bases short and J 0 bases short, with 9 bases between. The CDR3 has 15 residues. CDR1 and CDR2 (germline): LNHNV, YYDKDF (reference sequence). The CDR3 here is CATSSMRVSNQPQHF. CDR3 sequence (DNA): TGTGCCACCAGCAGTATGAGGGTTAGCAATCAGCCCCAGCATTTT.

A few counts support this clonotype. The rearrangement joins TRBV12-3 or TRBV12-4 to TRBJ2-7, with D perhaps matching TRBD1 or TRBD2 (5 bases each). This CDR3 has 13 residues. Trimming cost V 5 bases and J 0 bases, with 8 bases left between them. CDR3 amino acids: CASSRDASYEQYV. DNA for the CDR3: TGTGCCAGCAGTCGGGACGCCTCCTACGAGCAGTACGTC.

This clonotype was picked up many times. V usage is TRBV13 and J usage is TRBJ2-7; 7 bases map to TRBD1. Losses at the gene ends were 6 bases for V and 0 bases for J; bases not matched to a gene: 5. CDR1 PRHDT and CDR2 FYEKMQ come from the germline V gene (reference sequence). This CDR3 is 14 amino acids long. The DNA for the CDR3 is TGTGCCAGCAGGACCTCAGGGGGCTCCTACGAGCAGTACTTC. Protein product: CASRTSGGSYEQYF.

This sequence joins TRBV6-5 and TRBJ1-1, with D maybe TRBD1 (5 bases). V lost 0 bases and J 5 bases, leaving 10 bases between the germline ends. CDR3 length: 14 residues. CDR1 and CDR2 from the germline V gene are MNHEY and SVGAGI. CDR3 in amino acids: CASSYSGEGTEAFF. CDR3 bases: TGTGCCAGCAGTTACTCTGGAGAGGGGACTGAAGCTTTCTTT.

This clonotype was detected only a few times. J is TRBJ2-1 and V is TRBV5-1, with 9 bases identical to TRBD1. The CDR3 extends over 16 amino acids. Trimming at V came to 0 bases and at J to 2 bases, leaving 3 bases not matched to a gene. CDR1 and CDR2 (germline): SGHRS, YFSETQ. The CDR3 DNA sequence: TGCGCCAGCAGCTTGGGACAGGGGGTCCCCTACAATGAGCAGTTCTTC. This translates into CASSLGQGVPYNEQFF.

This clonotype showed up many times. The genes are TRBV25-1 and TRBJ1-5, with D possibly being TRBD1 (5 bases). Per germline, CDR1 MGHDK and CDR2 SYGVNS. The V end lost 6 bases, the J end lost 0 bases, and 6 bases lay between the germline ends. CDR3 length: 13 residues. CDR3 coding DNA: TGTGCCAGCAGCGACAGTAGCAATCAGCCCCAGCATTTT. Translating it yields CASSDSSNQPQHF.

This clonotype was observed many times. V gene TRBV10-2 combines with J gene TRBJ2-1; no clear D gene. Germline CDR1 and CDR2: WSHSY and SAAADI. CDR3 size: 14 residues. Between the trimmed V and J ends, which lost 5 bases and 0 bases, there was a span of 8 bases. For the CDR3, the DNA is TGCGCCAGCAGTAAAGCGAGCTCCTACAATGAGCAGTTCTTC. It is translated as CASSKASSYNEQFF.

This clonotype has at least ten counts. The chain has TRBV9 and TRBJ2-1, with D perhaps TRBD2 (5 bases). The germline V gene encodes CDR1 SGDLS and CDR2 YYNGEE. CDR3 length equals 14 residues. V shed 4 bases and J shed 3 bases, with 11 bases lying between them. The CDR3, as DNA: TGTGCCAGCAGCCCTATCCGGGACTACAATGAGCAGTTCTTC. Protein product: CASSPIRDYNEQFF.

This clonotype came up a few times. This sequence joins TRBV5-6 and TRBJ2-7; D perhaps matches TRBD2 (7 bases). The V end lost 0 bases, the J end lost 2 bases, and 18 bases lay between the germline ends. Looked up from germline, CDR1 is SGHDT and CDR2 is YYEEEE. The CDR3 totals 17 residues. The CDR3 is CASSLGGGTGRPYEQYV. DNA for the CDR3: TGTGCCAGCAGCTTGGGCGGGGGTACAGGGCGACCCTACGAGCAGTACGTC.

This clonotype has at least ten counts. The chain combines TRBV4-2 with TRBJ1-1, with 10 bases fitting TRBD1. V trimming: 4 bases; J trimming: 6 bases; junction bases outside the gene matches: 8. The CDR3 runs 15 residues. Germline values: CDR1 LGHNA, CDR2 YNFKEQ. The CDR3 spells CASSPLTGQGSEAFF. As DNA, the CDR3 is TGTGCCAGCAGCCCTTTAACGGGACAGGGGTCTGAAGCTTTCTTT.

This clonotype came up a few times. The rearrangement links TRBV7-9 to TRBJ1-5, with D hard to call. This CDR3 is built from 12 residues. From germline, CDR1 is SEHNR and CDR2 FQNEAQ (reference sequence). Trimming cost V 5 bases and J 5 bases, with 7 bases left between them. The CDR3 coding sequence is TGTGCCAGCAGCGCGGGCGATCAGCCCCAGCATTTT. Its translation is CASSAGDQPQHF. Drawing the rest from reference TRBV7-9 and TRBJ1-5, the complete variable domain is DTGVSQNPRHKITKRGQNVTFRCDPISEHNRLYWYRQTLGQGPEFLTYFQNEAQLEKSRLLSDRFSAERPKGSFSTLEIQRTEQGDSAMYLCASSAGDQPQHFGDGTRLSIL.

This clonotype was recorded many times. The rearrangement joins TRBV28 to TRBJ2-2; 8 positions agree with TRBD1. The J segment lost 3 bases and the V segment lost 6 bases, leaving 6 bases of the junction unmatched. The CDR3 contains 15 residues. CDR1 is MDHEN and CDR2 is SYDVKM in the germline V gene. The CDR3 DNA reads TGTGCCAGCAGGCTTACAGGGGGATACACCGGGGAGCTGTTTTTT. This encodes CASRLTGGYTGELFF.

This clonotype was seen repeatedly, ten times or more. The chain combines TRBV7-2 with TRBJ1-3, with no clear D. Germline V gene lookup returns CDR1 SGHTA and CDR2 FQGNSA. There are 12 residues in the CDR3. Trimming cost V 2 bases and J 4 bases, with 3 bases left between them. CDR3 DNA sequence: TGTGCCAGCAGCTTACCCGGAAACACCATATATTTT. It encodes CASSLPGNTIYF.